Detailed here is one T cell receptor beta chain. Its antigen is not identified. The data were obtained in a study of T cell responses to AZD1222 COVID-19 vaccine. Study findings and constraints: Spike was spanned by vaccine-associated CD4 TCRs, which were dominant at 160-218 and 743-854.

Here immunoSEQ multiplex PCR was the method, and the copy in TCRdb shows in-frame clones only, minus some. Of roughly 97,000 clones listed, roughly 92% are singletons. Looked up from germline, CDR1 is SEHNR and CDR2 is FQNEAQ (reference sequence). The germline V and J ends were trimmed by 5 bases and 2 bases, with 12 bases remaining between them. The CDR3 is 14 amino acids. The receptor was derived from an adult in good health. V gene TRBV7-9 combines with J gene TRBJ1-1; D not certain. The specimen was peripheral blood, collected on day 0 of AZD1222 vaccination. CDR3 sequence reads: CASSQYPGNTEAFF. CDR3 DNA sequence: TGTGCCAGCAGCCAATACCCGGGAAACACTGAAGCTTTCTTT.